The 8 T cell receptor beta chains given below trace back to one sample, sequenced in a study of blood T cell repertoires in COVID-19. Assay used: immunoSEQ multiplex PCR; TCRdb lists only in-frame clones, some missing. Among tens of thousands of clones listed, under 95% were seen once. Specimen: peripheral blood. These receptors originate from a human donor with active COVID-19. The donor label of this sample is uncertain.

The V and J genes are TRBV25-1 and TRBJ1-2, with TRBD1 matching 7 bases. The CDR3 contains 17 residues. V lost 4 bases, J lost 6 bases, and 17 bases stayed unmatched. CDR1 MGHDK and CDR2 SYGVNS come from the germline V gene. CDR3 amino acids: CASSGSARDSFLNGYTF. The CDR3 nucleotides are TGTGCCAGCAGTGGCTCGGCCCGGGACAGCTTTTTGAATGGCTACACCTTC.

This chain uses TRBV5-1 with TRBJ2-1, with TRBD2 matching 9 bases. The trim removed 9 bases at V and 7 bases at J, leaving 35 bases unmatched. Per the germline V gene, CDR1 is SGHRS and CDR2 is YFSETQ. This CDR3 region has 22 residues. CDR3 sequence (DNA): TGCGCCACCTCAGGGGCTAGCGGGCCGTACTCCCAGCGGGGGGCCCGGGGGAATGAGCAGTTCTTC. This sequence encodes CATSGASGPYSQRGARGNEQFF.

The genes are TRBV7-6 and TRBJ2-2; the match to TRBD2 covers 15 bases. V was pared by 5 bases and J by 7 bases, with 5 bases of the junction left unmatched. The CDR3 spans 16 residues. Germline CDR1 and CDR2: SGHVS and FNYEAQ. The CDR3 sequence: CASSPGTSGGNGELFF. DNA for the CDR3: TGTGCCAGCAGCCCTGGGACTAGCGGGGGGAACGGGGAGCTGTTTTTT. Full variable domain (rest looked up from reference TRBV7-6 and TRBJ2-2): GAGVSQSPRYKVTKRGQDVALRCDPISGHVSLYWYRQALGQGPEFLTYFNYEAQQDKSGLPNDRFSAERPEGSISTLTIQRTEQRDSAMYRCASSPGTSGGNGELFFGEGSRLTVL.

CDR3 sequence reads: CASSLGTGGSYGYTF. Written as DNA, the CDR3 is TGTGCCAGCAGCTTGGGGACAGGGGGCTCCTATGGCTACACCTTC. The chain combines TRBV11-1 with TRBJ1-2; 12 nucleotides line up with TRBD1. The CDR3 is made up of 15 amino acids. Losses at the gene ends were 3 bases for V and 4 bases for J; bases not matched to a gene: 3. The germline V gene encodes CDR1 SGHAT and CDR2 FQDESV (reference sequence).

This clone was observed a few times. In nucleotides, the CDR3 is TGCAGCGCCGAGGAGCAGTCCAGTGAAGCTTTCTTT. Protein product: CSAEEQSSEAFF. This chain uses TRBV29-1 with TRBJ1-1; D remains ambiguous. The CDR3 spans 12 residues. Germline V gives CDR1 SQVTM, CDR2 ANQGSEA. V lost 7 bases to trimming and J lost 7 bases, with 16 bases between them. Combining the CDR3 with reference TRBV29-1 and TRBJ1-1 gives the whole variable domain SAVISQKPSRDICQRGTSLTIQCQVDSQVTMMFWYRQQPGQSLTLIATANQGSEATYESGFVIDKFPISRPNLTFSTLTVSNMSPEDSSIYLCSAEEQSSEAFFGQGTRLTVV.

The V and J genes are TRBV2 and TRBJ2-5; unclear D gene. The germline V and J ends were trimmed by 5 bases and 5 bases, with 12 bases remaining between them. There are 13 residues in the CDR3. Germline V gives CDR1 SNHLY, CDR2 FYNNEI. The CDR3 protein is CASSFNLGETQYF. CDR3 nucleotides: TGTGCCAGCAGTTTCAACCTCGGGGAGACCCAGTACTTC.

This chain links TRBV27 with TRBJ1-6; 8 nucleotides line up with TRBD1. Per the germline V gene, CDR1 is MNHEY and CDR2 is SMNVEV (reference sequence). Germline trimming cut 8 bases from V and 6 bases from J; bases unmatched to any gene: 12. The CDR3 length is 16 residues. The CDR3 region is CASGDPGGVSNSPLHF. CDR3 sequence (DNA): TGTGCCAGCGGCGATCCAGGGGGCGTGAGTAATTCACCCCTCCACTTT.

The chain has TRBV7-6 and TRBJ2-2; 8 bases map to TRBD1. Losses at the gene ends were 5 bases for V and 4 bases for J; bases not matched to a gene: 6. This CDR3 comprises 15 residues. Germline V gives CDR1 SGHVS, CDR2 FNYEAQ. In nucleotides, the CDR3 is TGTGCCAGCAGCACGGACAGGGTTGGCACCGGGGAGCTGTTTTTT. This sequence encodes CASSTDRVGTGELFF.